This T cell receptor (beta chain) was recorded in a study of shared clonotypes between healthy human individuals. Naive CD8 cells lacked CD45RO and underwent positive selection for CCR7, leaving out terminally differentiated effector memory CD45RA+ cells. For this clone: Its antigen is unidentified.

Generated by immunoSEQ multiplex PCR, the TCRdb table keeps only in-frame clones and is missing some. The sample lists over 800,000 clones, around 93% seen once, with less than 25% in the top ten. Study-level points and caveats: There were few donors, and this limited the genetic and exposure-history diversity represented. In a handful of donors, around 5.5% of naive CD4 clonotypes appeared in common.

V lost 4 bases to trimming and J lost 8 bases, with 11 bases between them. CDR1 and CDR2 from the germline V gene are SNHLY and FYNNEI. The CDR3 has 12 amino acids. The material sequenced was naive CD8+ T cells sorted from blood. V and J are TRBV2 and TRBJ1-1; D remains unclear. This TCR was sampled from a man aged 25-45 years in good health. This chain's CDR3 is CASSGQISEAFF. In nucleotides, the CDR3 is TGTGCCAGCAGTGGACAAATAAGCGAAGCTTTCTTT.